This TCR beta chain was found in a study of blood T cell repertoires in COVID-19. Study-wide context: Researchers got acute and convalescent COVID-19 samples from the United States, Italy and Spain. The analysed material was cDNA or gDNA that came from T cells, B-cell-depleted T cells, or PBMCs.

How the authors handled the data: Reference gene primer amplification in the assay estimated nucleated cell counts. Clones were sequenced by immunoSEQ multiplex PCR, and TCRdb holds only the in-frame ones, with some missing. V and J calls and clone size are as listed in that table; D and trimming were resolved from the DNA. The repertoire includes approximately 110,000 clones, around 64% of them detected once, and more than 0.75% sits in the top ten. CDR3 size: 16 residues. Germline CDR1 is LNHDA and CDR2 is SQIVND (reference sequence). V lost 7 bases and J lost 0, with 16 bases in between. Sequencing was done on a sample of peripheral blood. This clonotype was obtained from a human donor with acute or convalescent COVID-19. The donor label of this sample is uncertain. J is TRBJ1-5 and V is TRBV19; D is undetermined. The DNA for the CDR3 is TGTGCCAGTACGTGGGGAGGAACCTATAGCAATCAGCCCCAGCATTTT. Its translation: CASTWGGTYSNQPQHF.